This TCR beta chain was found in a study of beta chain features in type 1 diabetes. Across the whole study: Examination covered under 110 million sorted cells spanning all samples. Broader study findings: Shorter TCRB CDR3s, moderately but significantly so, were found in Type 1 diabetes patients in all four CD4+ subsets.

TCRB transcripts that were expressed got sequenced, as all of the isolated RNA had been reverse transcribed. Sequenced by immunoSEQ multiplex PCR; TCRdb stores in-frame clones only, minus some. The sample holds about 700,000 clones, roughly 13% seen once. The CDR3 covers 15 residues. Germline V gene data show CDR1 as SGHRS and CDR2 as YFSETQ. The V gene end was trimmed by 2 bases and the J gene end by 2 bases; junction bases not matched to a gene: 5. Central memory, naive, regulatory and stem cell-like memory CD4+ cells were sorted by CD45RO/CCR7/CD25/CD127/CD95/CD27. For this clone: Antigen: not known.

The chain links TRBV5-1 to TRBJ2-3, with 7 bases that match TRBD1. This receptor was obtained from a man between 18 and 35 years old with type 1 diabetes. The source material was naive CD4+ T cells from blood. The CDR3 protein is CASSFRDSDTDTQYF. The CDR3 DNA sequence: TGCGCCAGCAGCTTCCGGGACAGCGACACAGATACGCAGTATTTT.